This TCR beta chain appears in the sequencing data of a study of control samples from healthy donors and cancer patients. This clone was observed a single time. Sequencing used immunoSEQ multiplex PCR; TCRdb keeps in-frame clones, though not all of them. The data show about 92,000 clones, with about four fifths seen just once and over 7.5% held by the top ten. V gave up 5 bases and J gave up 10 bases, with 11 bases separating them. The CDR3 has 11 residues. Germline values: CDR1 SGHVS, CDR2 FQNEAQ. The sequence was obtained from a woman aged 55-70 years in good health. This chain links TRBV7-8 with TRBJ1-1; D is unresolved. Sequences were obtained from blood. The CDR3 DNA sequence: TGTGCCAGCAGCCGCGAAAGGGTAGCTTTCTTT. Protein product: CASSRERVAFF.